The 25 T cell receptor beta chains below come from one sample, sequenced in a study of T cells in Graves' hyperthyroidism and ophthalmopathy (dated by TCRdb to the late 2010s). The library was obtained by multiplex PCR. Sequencing was performed on an Illumina HiSeq 2000. The TCR beta CDR3 regions were amplified from the RNA transcripts. The first round of RT-PCR for the TCR CDR3 was performed with the HTBI primer set and the Qiagen OneStep RT-PCR kit. The public reads were quality trimmed at Q25 with fastp and then assembled into clones with MiXCR by TCRdb, keeping productive beta chains. When rows share a CDR3 protein, they turn into one entry using the most common DNA and genes. In this sample the table shows 700,000 to 950,000 distinct CDR3 sequences, around a third of which occur a single time. The biggest ten clones account for less than 40% of the sample. The sequenced sample consisted of blood. Source of these receptors: a woman between 40 and 50 years old with Graves' hyperthyroidism.

This clonotype occurred many times. V is TRBV9 and J is TRBJ2-7, with D hard to call. The V gene's germline CDR1 is SGDLS and CDR2 YYNGEE. The CDR3 consists of 13 residues. The V gene lost 4 bases and the J gene lost 2 bases, with 10 bases spanning the gap. The CDR3 coding sequence is TGTGCCAGCAGCTTCGGTTCCACCTACGAGCAGTACTTC. Its protein product is CASSFGSTYEQYF.

This clonotype was picked up a small number of times. The V and J genes are TRBV11-2 and TRBJ2-7, with 7 bases aligning to TRBD1. V was pared by 6 bases and J by 2 bases, with 4 bases of the junction left unmatched. Germline values: CDR1 SGHAT, CDR2 FQNNGV. CDR3 length equals 13 residues. DNA of the CDR3: TGTGCCAGCAGGTCCGGGACAGCCTACGAGCAGTACTTC. Protein sequence: CASRSGTAYEQYF. Using reference TRBV11-2 and TRBJ2-7 for the parts outside the CDR3, the full variable domain is EAGVAQSPRYKIIEKRQSVAFWCNPISGHATLYWYQQILGQGPKLLIQFQNNGVVDDSQLPKDRFSAERLKGVDSTLKIQPAKLEDSAVYLCASRSGTAYEQYFGPGTRLTVT.

About this clonotype itself: A read error may be the cause here, since a much bigger clone is one base away. This rearrangement joins TRBV20-1 to TRBJ1-6; D gene unclear. CDR3 length: 15 amino acids. In germline, CDR1 is DFQATT, CDR2 SNEGSKA (reference sequence). V lost 0 bases, J lost 10 bases, and 16 bases lay in between. CDR3 in DNA: TGCAGTGCTAGAGATCATCAGGTCTCGGCGTCACCCCTCCACTTT. This encodes CSARDHQVSASPLHF.

This clonotype came up a few times. The chain uses TRBV20-1 and TRBJ2-7, with 7 bases aligning to TRBD2. This CDR3 spans 14 amino acids. J gave up 3 bases and V 2 bases, and 7 bases lay outside the gene matches. Looked up from germline, CDR1 is DFQATT and CDR2 is SNEGSKA (reference sequence). The CDR3 here is CSARPSGEGYEQYF. CDR3 nucleotide sequence: TGCAGTGCTAGACCTAGCGGAGAGGGCTACGAGCAGTACTTC.

This clonotype has a count of ten or more. At one of its ends the junction is not consistent with the germline gene, which may arise from a read error. This rearrangement joins TRBV6-5 to TRBJ1-2, with no clear D. Germline CDR1 reads MNHEY; CDR2 reads SVGAGI. The CDR3 is 10 amino acids. The CDR3 protein is CASSYYGYTF. CDR3 sequence (DNA): TGTGCCAGCAGCTACTATGGCTACACCTTC.

The J gene is TRBJ1-2, the V gene TRBV6-6, with D unclear. The germline V gene encodes CDR1 MNHNY and CDR2 SVGAGI (reference sequence). The CDR3 spans 15 residues. Trimming removed 0 bases at V and 0 bases at J, with 8 bases between. CDR3 residues: CASSYSGNPNYGYTF. The DNA for the CDR3 is TGTGCCAGCAGTTACTCCGGGAACCCTAACTATGGCTACACCTTC.

This clonotype was counted a few times. The genes are TRBV11-1 and TRBJ2-7, with D unclear. Germline CDR1 is SGHAT and CDR2 is FQDESV (reference sequence). The CDR3 covers 15 residues. V lost 3 bases and J lost 2, with 14 bases in between. This chain's CDR3 is CASSFLGTRTYEQYF. As DNA, the CDR3 is TGTGCCAGCAGCTTTCTGGGCACGCGGACCTACGAGCAGTACTTC.

The rearrangement joins TRBV7-9 to TRBJ2-5; D not certain. The V gene lost 3 bases and the J gene lost 2 bases, with 7 bases spanning the gap. CDR3 length: 13 residues. Per germline, CDR1 SEHNR and CDR2 FQNEAQ (reference sequence). This CDR3 reads CASSFFQQETQYF. The DNA of the CDR3 is TGTGCCAGCAGCTTTTTCCAGCAAGAGACCCAGTACTTC.

The rearrangement links TRBV7-9 to TRBJ2-5; D is possibly TRBD2 (5 bases). The CDR3 loop spans 14 amino acids. Trimming shortened V by 2 bases and J by 5 bases, and 12 bases separated the two germline ends. CDR1 and CDR2 from the germline V gene are SEHNR and FQNEAQ (reference sequence). CDR3 region: CASSLSWRGETQYF. The DNA of the CDR3 is TGTGCCAGCAGCTTATCTTGGAGAGGGGAGACCCAGTACTTC.

This clonotype was recorded only once. This chain uses TRBV9 with TRBJ1-2; 9 positions agree with TRBD1. With V trimmed by 5 bases and J by 4 bases, 3 bases remained unmatched. The CDR3 is 13 amino acids. Per the germline V gene, CDR1 is SGDLS and CDR2 is YYNGEE. As DNA, the CDR3 is TGTGCCAGCAGGGGGACAGGGACCTATGGCTACACCTTC. This gives the protein CASRGTGTYGYTF.

This clonotype was seen at least ten times. The V call is TRBV20-1, the J call TRBJ2-5; 8 bases agree with TRBD1. V lost 3 bases and J lost 5; bases outside the gene matches: 5. The length of the CDR3 is 13 residues. Germline V gives CDR1 DFQATT, CDR2 SNEGSKA (reference sequence). The CDR3 DNA sequence: TGCAGTGCTAGCCGGACAGGGAATGAGACCCAGTACTTC. It codes for CSASRTGNETQYF.

The sample holds a few counts of this clonotype. V is TRBV6-6 and J is TRBJ1-1; no firm D call. Trimming removed 2 bases from V and 2 bases from J, with 9 bases in between. The CDR3 length is 14 residues. CDR1 is MNHNY and CDR2 is SVGAGI in the germline V gene (reference sequence). The CDR3 DNA reads as TGTGCCAGCAGTTACGTCGGCGGAAACACTGAAGCTTTCTTT. This sequence encodes CASSYVGGNTEAFF.

This clonotype has only a few counts. J is TRBJ2-7 and V is TRBV6-5, with 9 bases fitting TRBD1. This CDR3 has 14 residues. Germline CDR1 reads MNHEY; CDR2 reads SVGAGI. With V trimmed by 5 bases and J by 4 bases, 6 bases remained unmatched. The CDR3 DNA is TGTGCCAGCAGTCCCGGGACAGGGAAATACGAGCAGTACTTC. Protein product: CASSPGTGKYEQYF.

This clonotype was seen only a few times. V usage is TRBV6-5 and J usage is TRBJ1-5; no reliable D call. The ends were cut back, 4 bases at V and 2 bases at J, with 12 bases in the middle. From germline, CDR1 is MNHEY and CDR2 SVGAGI. The CDR3 totals 15 residues. The CDR3 region is CASSLFQPGNQPQHF. CDR3 nucleotide sequence: TGTGCCAGCAGTTTATTTCAGCCAGGCAATCAGCCCCAGCATTTT.

This rearrangement joins TRBV20-1 to TRBJ2-7; 11 bases map to TRBD1. V was pared by 4 bases and J by 6 bases, with 8 bases of the junction left unmatched. CDR1 and CDR2 (germline): DFQATT, SNEGSKA (reference sequence). This CDR3 comprises 14 residues. DNA for the CDR3: TGCAGTGCTACCATCCGGGACAGGGGGTCCGAGCAGTACTTC. It yields the protein CSATIRDRGSEQYF.

This clonotype was counted only a few times. This chain links TRBV12-3 or TRBV12-4 with TRBJ1-5; TRBD1 might be the D (6 bases). V was cut by 3 bases and J by 3 bases, with 12 bases left in between. This CDR3 has 15 amino acids. CDR3 region: CASSFDQGYNQPQHF. CDR3 coding DNA: TGTGCCAGCAGTTTCGACCAGGGGTACAATCAGCCCCAGCATTTT.

This clonotype has more than one count but fewer than ten. The chain employs TRBV20-1 and TRBJ2-7; 8 nucleotides match TRBD2. CDR1 and CDR2 (germline): DFQATT, SNEGSKA (reference sequence). The CDR3 sequence is 13 residues long. V dropped 4 bases and J dropped 5; count of bases not matched to a gene: 7. The CDR3 bases are TGCAGTGCTATGGGGCTAGCGGGTCACGAGCAGTACTTC. Translated: CSAMGLAGHEQYF.

This clonotype was seen at least ten times. V and J are TRBV19 and TRBJ1-4, with unresolved D. The CDR3 is 13 amino acids. The germline V gene encodes CDR1 LNHDA and CDR2 SQIVND (reference sequence). V lost 7 bases to trimming and J lost 8 bases, with 14 bases between them. The CDR3 DNA reads as TGTGCCAGTATGGAGGCGTCGGGAGAAAAACTGTTTTTT. Its protein product is CASMEASGEKLFF.

The rearrangement joins TRBV10-3 to TRBJ1-2; D gene unclear. Trimming pared 11 bases from V and 3 bases from J, leaving 16 bases between. CDR3 length: 13 amino acids. Germline values: CDR1 ENHRY, CDR2 SYGVKD. CDR3 sequence reads: CAWSEGLDYGYTF. The CDR3 bases are TGTGCCTGGAGTGAGGGATTGGACTATGGCTACACCTTC.

Here the CDR3 reads CASSLFTGNFAEAFF. The CDR3 nucleotides read TGTGCCAGCAGCTTATTCACAGGGAATTTCGCTGAAGCTTTCTTT. V usage is TRBV11-2 and J usage is TRBJ1-1; D perhaps matches TRBD1 (6 bases). The V gene lost 2 bases and the J gene lost 6 bases, with 16 bases spanning the gap. This CDR3 has 15 residues. Germline V gives CDR1 SGHAT, CDR2 FQNNGV.

In this sample, this clonotype turned up a few times. V gene TRBV7-2 combines with J gene TRBJ2-5; 9 bases align to TRBD1. J gave up 1 base and V 1 base, and 7 bases lay outside the gene matches. Germline-derived CDR1 and CDR2 are SGHTA and FQGNSA. The CDR3 sequence is 17 residues long. CDR3 bases: TGTGCCAGCAGCTTAGACTCACAGGGGGCTGGCCAAGAGACCCAGTACTTC. Translated, it gives CASSLDSQGAGQETQYF.

This clonotype was detected ten times or more. This rearrangement joins TRBV7-9 to TRBJ1-2, with no clear D. Looked up from germline, CDR1 is SEHNR and CDR2 is FQNEAQ (reference sequence). Deletions cut 2 bases from V and 1 base from J, with 2 bases between. This CDR3 has 12 residues. CDR3 bases: TGTGCCAGCAGCTTATTTAACTATGGCTACACCTTC. It is translated as CASSLFNYGYTF.

The rearrangement joins TRBV12-5 to TRBJ2-2; D ambiguous. Per germline, CDR1 LGHNT and CDR2 FRNRAP. This CDR3 is 12 amino acids long. V was pared by 7 bases and J by 2 bases, with 5 bases between. CDR3 protein: CASARNTGELFF. In DNA form, the CDR3 reads TGTGCTAGTGCCAGAAACACCGGGGAGCTGTTTTTT.

This clonotype was seen at least ten times. The rearrangement joins TRBV11-3 to TRBJ2-7; tentative D call: TRBD2 (6 bases). Germline values: CDR1 SGHNT, CDR2 YENEEA. V was cut by 2 bases and J by 4 bases, with 12 bases left in between. The CDR3 covers 14 residues. The CDR3 loop reads CASSLNAGWYEQYF. The CDR3 DNA is TGTGCCAGCAGCTTAAATGCGGGGTGGTACGAGCAGTACTTC. The full variable domain, its missing parts supplied by reference TRBV11-3 and TRBJ2-7, is EAGVVQSPRYKIIEKKQPVAFWCNPISGHNTLYWYLQNLGQGPELLIRYENEEAVDDSQLPKDRFSAERLKGVDSTLKIQPAELGDSAVYLCASSLNAGWYEQYFGPGTRLTVT.

The chain uses TRBV7-9 and TRBJ1-2, with D unresolved. Between the trimmed V and J ends, which lost 5 bases and 4 bases, there was a span of 14 bases. This CDR3 is 14 amino acids long. Germline CDR1 SEHNR, CDR2 FQNEAQ (reference sequence). DNA for the CDR3: TGTGCCAGCAGCCTACCGGGTTCTACCTATGGCTACACCTTC. This gives the protein CASSLPGSTYGYTF.